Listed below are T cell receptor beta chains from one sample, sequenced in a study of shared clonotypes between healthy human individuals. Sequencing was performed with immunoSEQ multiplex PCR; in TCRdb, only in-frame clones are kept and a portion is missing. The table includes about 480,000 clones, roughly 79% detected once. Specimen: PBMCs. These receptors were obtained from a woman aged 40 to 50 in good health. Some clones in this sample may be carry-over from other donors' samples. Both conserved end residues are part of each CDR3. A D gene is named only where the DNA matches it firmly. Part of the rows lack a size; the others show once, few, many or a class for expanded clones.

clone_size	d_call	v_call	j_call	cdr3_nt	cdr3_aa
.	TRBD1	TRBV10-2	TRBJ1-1	TGCGCCAGCAGTGAGTCCACCCCGGGACAGGGGGCTTCAGCTTTCTTT	CASSESTPGQGASAFF
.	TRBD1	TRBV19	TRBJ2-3	TGTGCCAGTAGTAGGACAGGGACAGATACGCAGTATTTT	CASSRTGTDTQYF
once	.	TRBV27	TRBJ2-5	TGTGCCAGCAGCCGGGGACCCCGAGAGACCCAGTACTTC	CASSRGPRETQYF
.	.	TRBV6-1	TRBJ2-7	TGTGCCAGCAGTGAAGGGAGCCCACAGGGCCACGAGCAGTACTTC	CASSEGSPQGHEQYF
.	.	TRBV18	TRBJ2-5	TGTGCCAGCTCACCACCGAGGTTTCGAGAGACCCAGTACTTC	CASSPPRFRETQYF
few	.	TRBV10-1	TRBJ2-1	TGCGCCAGCAGTGAGGGCCCGCAAGGCCCGCAGTTCTTC	CASSEGPQGPQFF
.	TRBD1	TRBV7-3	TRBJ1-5	TGTGCCAGCAGCTGGAACAGGGGGCCAAATCAGCCCCAGCATTTT	CASSWNRGPNQPQHF
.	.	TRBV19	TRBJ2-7	TGTGCCAGCTCTACCTCAGAGGCAGGCTCCTACGAGCAGTACTTC	CASSTSEAGSYEQYF
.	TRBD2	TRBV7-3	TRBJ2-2	TGTGCCAGCAGCTTAACGAACCCTAGCGGGAGAGGAGCCGGGGAGCTGTTTTTT	CASSLTNPSGRGAGELFF
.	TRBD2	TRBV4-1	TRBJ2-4	TGCGCCAGCAGCCAAGATCGGGCTAGCGGGAACATTCAGTACTTC	CASSQDRASGNIQYF
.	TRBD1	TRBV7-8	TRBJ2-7	TGTGCCAGCAGCCCTTTCGACAGGGGGATTGGGGAGCAGTACTTC	CASSPFDRGIGEQYF
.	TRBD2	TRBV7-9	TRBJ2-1	TGTGCCAGCAGCCTACCCCTAGCGGGAGGGCGTTCATTCTTC	CASSLPLAGGRSFF
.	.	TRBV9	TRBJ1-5	TGTGCCAGCAGCGTAGGTTTCGTCGATCAGCCCCAGCATTTT	CASSVGFVDQPQHF
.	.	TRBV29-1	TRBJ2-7	TGCAGCGTGGGTCTAGCCCTCTCCGAGCAGTACTTC	CSVGLALSEQYF
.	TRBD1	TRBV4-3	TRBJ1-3	TGCGCCAGCAGCCAGGGAGGACAGGGGTTCTCTGGAAACACCATATATTTT	CASSQGGQGFSGNTIYF
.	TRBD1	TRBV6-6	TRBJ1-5	TGTGCCAGCAGTTATGGGACAGATTATGGCAATCAGCCCCAGCATTTT	CASSYGTDYGNQPQHF
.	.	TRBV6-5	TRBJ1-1	TGTGCCAGCAGTTACGGCACTGAAGCTTTCTTT	CASSYGTEAFF
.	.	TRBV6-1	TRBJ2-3	TGTGCCAGCAGTGAAGGGGAGGCCCCCGACGCAGATACGCAGTATTTT	CASSEGEAPDADTQYF